This entry lists 8 T cell receptor beta chains sequenced from one sample in a study of memory CD4+ T cells and cytomegalovirus serostatus. The sort gate was single viable CD3+CD4+CD8-CD45RO+ cells for memory CD4+ T cells. Some clones are missing from TCRdb's copy, which holds only in-frame ones; the method was immunoSEQ multiplex PCR. The data contain 84,000 or so clones, around 80% of them singletons. Source material: memory CD4+ T cells from blood. Every receptor here comes from an adult in good health and CMV-seronegative.

The chain is built from TRBV19 and TRBJ2-7; 8 bases line up with TRBD1. The germline CDR1 and CDR2 sequences are LNHDA and SQIVND (reference sequence). The CDR3 is 12 residues long. Trimming at V came to 7 bases and at J to 3 bases, leaving 2 bases not matched to a gene. This chain's CDR3 is CASTDRDYEQYF. Here the CDR3 DNA reads TGTGCCAGTACGGACAGGGACTACGAGCAGTACTTC.

This chain joins TRBV6-1 and TRBJ1-2; TRBD1 agrees at 7 bases. CDR1 MNHNS and CDR2 SASEGT come from the germline V gene. This CDR3 comprises 14 residues. V was pared by 1 base and J by 9 bases, with 8 bases of the junction left unmatched. The CDR3 sequence: CASSEEYRGYRYTF. The DNA of the CDR3 is TGTGCCAGCAGTGAAGAATACAGGGGATATCGCTACACCTTC.

This clone showed up just a few times. V and J are TRBV29-1 and TRBJ2-1; D is perhaps TRBD2 (7 bases). Germline CDR1 SQVTM, CDR2 ANQGSEA. V was trimmed by 4 bases and J by 10 bases, leaving 20 bases between them. The CDR3 extends over 14 amino acids. The CDR3 sequence: CSVGSGAGRGEQFF. The CDR3 nucleotides are TGCAGCGTTGGCTCGGGGGCTGGGCGGGGGGAGCAGTTCTTC.

The J gene is TRBJ2-1, the V gene TRBV29-1; D perhaps matches TRBD1 (7 bases). The V gene's germline CDR1 is SQVTM and CDR2 ANQGSEA. V lost 7 bases to trimming and J lost 2 bases, with 15 bases between them. The CDR3 sequence is 14 residues long. The CDR3 region has the DNA TGCAGCGCTATGCGCGGGACAGCCTACAATGAGCAGTTCTTC. Amino acid sequence: CSAMRGTAYNEQFF.

The V call is TRBV5-1, the J call TRBJ1-2; D gene uncertain. Germline CDR1 and CDR2: SGHRS and YFSETQ. V shed 4 bases and J shed 5 bases, with 15 bases lying between them. This CDR3 has 14 amino acids. In DNA, the CDR3 is TGCGCCAGCAGCCGGGAGGGAGGGCAATATGGCTACACCTTC. This codes for CASSREGGQYGYTF.

The chain joins TRBV9 to TRBJ1-6; D perhaps matches TRBD1 (5 bases). Trimming cost V 3 bases and J 6 bases, with 10 bases left between them. This CDR3 is built from 14 residues. In germline, CDR1 is SGDLS, CDR2 YYNGEE. CDR3 sequence (DNA): TGTGCCAGCAGCGAGCGGGGGGGTAATTCACCCCTCCACTTT. Translation: CASSERGGNSPLHF.

The rearrangement links TRBV11-2 to TRBJ1-1; D is unresolved. The germline V and J ends were trimmed by 0 bases and 7 bases, with 9 bases remaining between them. From germline, CDR1 is SGHAT and CDR2 FQNNGV. The length of the CDR3 is 13 residues. The chain's CDR3 is CASSLDRKLEAFF. CDR3 sequence (DNA): TGTGCCAGCAGCTTAGATAGAAAGCTTGAAGCTTTCTTT.

The chain links TRBV6-4 to TRBJ1-4; D ambiguous. The CDR3 spans 12 residues. Germline CDR1 reads MRHNA; CDR2 reads SNTAGT. V lost 4 bases, J lost 8 bases, and 8 bases lay in between. CDR3 sequence reads: CASSVQREKLFF. CDR3 nucleotides: TGTGCCAGCAGTGTACAGCGGGAAAAACTGTTTTTT.